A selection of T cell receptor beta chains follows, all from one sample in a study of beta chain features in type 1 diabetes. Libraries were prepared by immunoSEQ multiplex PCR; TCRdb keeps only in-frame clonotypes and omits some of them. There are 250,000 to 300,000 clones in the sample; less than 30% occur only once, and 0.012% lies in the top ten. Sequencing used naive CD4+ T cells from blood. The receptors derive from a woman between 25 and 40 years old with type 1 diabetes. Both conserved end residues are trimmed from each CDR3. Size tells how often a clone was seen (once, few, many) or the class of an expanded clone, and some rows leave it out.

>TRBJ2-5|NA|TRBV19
ASSSVAAPYQETQY
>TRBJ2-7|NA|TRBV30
AWRSFYEQY
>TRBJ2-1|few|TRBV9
ASSSMTNNEQF
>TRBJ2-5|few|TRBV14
ASSLTRETQY
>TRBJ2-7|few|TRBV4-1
ASSQVGRGYEQY
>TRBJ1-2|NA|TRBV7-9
ASGTWRGADYGYT
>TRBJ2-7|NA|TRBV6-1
ASSEVQGVSYEQY
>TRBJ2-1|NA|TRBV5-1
ASSLEQGVGEQF
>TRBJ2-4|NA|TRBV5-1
ASSFGGENIQY
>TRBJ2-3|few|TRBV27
ASSFLDRDPDTQY
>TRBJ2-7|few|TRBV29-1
SVDLGLAGGPNYEQY
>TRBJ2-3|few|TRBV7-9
ASSVGGRPDTQY
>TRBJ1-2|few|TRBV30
AWSGGTGYGYT
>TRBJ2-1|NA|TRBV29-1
SVRLAFNEQF
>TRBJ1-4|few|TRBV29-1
SVAGAGGNEKLF
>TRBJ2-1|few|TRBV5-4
ASSSEAGGPREQF
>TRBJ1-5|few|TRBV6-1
ASSDLYSNQPQH
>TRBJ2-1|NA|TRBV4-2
ASSQGLAGSDEQF
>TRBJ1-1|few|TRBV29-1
SVDISGQGAGTEAF
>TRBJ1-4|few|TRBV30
AWMPDTPTNEKLF
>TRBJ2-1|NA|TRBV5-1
ASSLEGLAGGEF
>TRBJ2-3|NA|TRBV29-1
SARLAGSSTDTQY
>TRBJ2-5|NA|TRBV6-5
ASSKTGGNQETQY
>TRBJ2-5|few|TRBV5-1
ASSLAGTGEQETQY
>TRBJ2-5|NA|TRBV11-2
ASSLDLIGPGTQY
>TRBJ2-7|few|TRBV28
ASKDSSLEQY
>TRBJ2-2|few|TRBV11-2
ASSGTSGPYTGELF